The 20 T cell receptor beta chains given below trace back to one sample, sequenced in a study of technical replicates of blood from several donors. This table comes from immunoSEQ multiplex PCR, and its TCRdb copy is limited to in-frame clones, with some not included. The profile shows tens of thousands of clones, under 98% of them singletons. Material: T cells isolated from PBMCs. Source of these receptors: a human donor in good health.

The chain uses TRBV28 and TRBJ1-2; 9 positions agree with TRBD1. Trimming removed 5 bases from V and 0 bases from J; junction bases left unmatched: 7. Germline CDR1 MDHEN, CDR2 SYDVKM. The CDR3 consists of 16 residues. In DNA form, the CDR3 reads TGTGCCAGCAGTGGGGGACAGGGAACCCCTAACTATGGCTACACCTTC. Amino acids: CASSGGQGTPNYGYTF.

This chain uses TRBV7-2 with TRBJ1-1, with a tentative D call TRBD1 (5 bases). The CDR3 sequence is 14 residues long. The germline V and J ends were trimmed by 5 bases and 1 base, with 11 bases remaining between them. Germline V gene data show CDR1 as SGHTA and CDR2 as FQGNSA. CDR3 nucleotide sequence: TGTGCCAGCAGCCCCAGGGTTGAGAACACTGAAGCTTTCTTT. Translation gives CASSPRVENTEAFF. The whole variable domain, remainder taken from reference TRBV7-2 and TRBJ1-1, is GAGVSQSPSNKVTEKGKDVELRCDPISGHTALYWYRQSLGQGLEFLIYFQGNSAPDKSGLPSDRFSAERTGGSVSTLTIQRTQQEDSAVYLCASSPRVENTEAFFGQGTRLTVV.

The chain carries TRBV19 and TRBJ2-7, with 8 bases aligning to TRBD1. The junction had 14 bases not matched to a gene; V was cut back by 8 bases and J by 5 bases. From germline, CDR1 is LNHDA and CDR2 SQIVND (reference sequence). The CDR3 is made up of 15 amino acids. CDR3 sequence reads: CASSRTGSLPHEQYF. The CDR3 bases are TGTGCCAGTTCTCGGACAGGGTCCCTCCCCCACGAGCAGTACTTC. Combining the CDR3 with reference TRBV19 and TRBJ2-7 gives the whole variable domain DGGITQSPKYLFRKEGQNVTLSCEQNLNHDAMYWYRQDPGQGLRLIYYSQIVNDFQKGDIAEGYSVSREKKESFPLTVTSAQKNPTAFYLCASSRTGSLPHEQYFGPGTRLTVT.

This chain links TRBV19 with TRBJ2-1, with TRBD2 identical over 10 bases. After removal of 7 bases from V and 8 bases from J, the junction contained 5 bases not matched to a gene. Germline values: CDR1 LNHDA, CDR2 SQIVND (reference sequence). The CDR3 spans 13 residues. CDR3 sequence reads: CASTSGSTYEQFF. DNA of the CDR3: TGTGCCAGTACTAGCGGGAGTACGTATGAGCAGTTCTTC.

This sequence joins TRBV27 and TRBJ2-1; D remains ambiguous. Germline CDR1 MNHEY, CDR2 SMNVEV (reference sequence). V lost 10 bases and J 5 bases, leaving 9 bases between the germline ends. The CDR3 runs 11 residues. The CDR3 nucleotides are TGTGCCACCAAGAGAAACAATGAGCAGTTCTTC. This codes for CATKRNNEQFF.

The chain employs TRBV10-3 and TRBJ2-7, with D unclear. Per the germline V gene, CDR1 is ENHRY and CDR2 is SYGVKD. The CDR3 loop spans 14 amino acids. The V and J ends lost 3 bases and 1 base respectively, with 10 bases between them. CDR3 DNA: TGTGCCATCAGTGATGGTGGCAATTCCTACGAGCAGTACTTC. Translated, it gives CAISDGGNSYEQYF.

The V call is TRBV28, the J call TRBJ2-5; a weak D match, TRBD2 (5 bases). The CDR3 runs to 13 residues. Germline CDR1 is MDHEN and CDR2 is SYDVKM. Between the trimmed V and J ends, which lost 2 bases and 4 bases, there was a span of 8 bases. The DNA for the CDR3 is TGTGCCAGCAGTTTACCAGGAGGAGAGACCCAGTACTTC. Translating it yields CASSLPGGETQYF. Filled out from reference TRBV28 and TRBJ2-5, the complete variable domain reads DVKVTQSSRYLVKRTGEKVFLECVQDMDHENMFWYRQDPGLGLRLIYFSYDVKMKEKGDIPEGYSVSREKKERFSLILESASTNQTSMYLCASSLPGGETQYFGPGTRLLVL.

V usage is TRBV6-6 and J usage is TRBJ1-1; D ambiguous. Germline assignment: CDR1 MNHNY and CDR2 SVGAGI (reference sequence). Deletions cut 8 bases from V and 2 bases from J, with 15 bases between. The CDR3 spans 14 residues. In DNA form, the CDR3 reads TGTGCCAGCTCTCCCCGGGAGGGAAACACTGAAGCTTTCTTT. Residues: CASSPREGNTEAFF.

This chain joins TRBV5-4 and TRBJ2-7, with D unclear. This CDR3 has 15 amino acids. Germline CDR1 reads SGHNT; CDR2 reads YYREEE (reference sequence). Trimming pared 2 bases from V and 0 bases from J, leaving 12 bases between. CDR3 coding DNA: TGTGCCAGCAGCTTAAAGAAAATGAGCTCCTACGAGCAGTACTTC. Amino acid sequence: CASSLKKMSSYEQYF. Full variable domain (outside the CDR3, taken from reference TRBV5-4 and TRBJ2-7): ETGVTQSPTHLIKTRGQQVTLRCSSQSGHNTVSWYQQALGQGPQFIFQYYREEENGRGNFPPRFSGLQFPNYSSELNVNALELDDSALYLCASSLKKMSSYEQYFGPGTRLTVT.

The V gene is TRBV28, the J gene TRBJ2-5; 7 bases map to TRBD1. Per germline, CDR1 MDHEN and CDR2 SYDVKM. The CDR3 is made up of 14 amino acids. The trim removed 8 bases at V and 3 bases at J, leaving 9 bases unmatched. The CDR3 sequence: CASGFHTGEETQYF. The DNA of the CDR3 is TGTGCCAGCGGATTCCATACAGGGGAAGAGACCCAGTACTTC. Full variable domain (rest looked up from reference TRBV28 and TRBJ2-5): DVKVTQSSRYLVKRTGEKVFLECVQDMDHENMFWYRQDPGLGLRLIYFSYDVKMKEKGDIPEGYSVSREKKERFSLILESASTNQTSMYLCASGFHTGEETQYFGPGTRLLVL.

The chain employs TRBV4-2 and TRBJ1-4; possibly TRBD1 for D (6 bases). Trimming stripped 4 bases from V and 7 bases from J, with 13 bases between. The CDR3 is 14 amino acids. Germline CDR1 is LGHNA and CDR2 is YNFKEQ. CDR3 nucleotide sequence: TGTGCCAGCAGCCCCAGGGGCGAGGGTGAAAAACTGTTTTTT. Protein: CASSPRGEGEKLFF.

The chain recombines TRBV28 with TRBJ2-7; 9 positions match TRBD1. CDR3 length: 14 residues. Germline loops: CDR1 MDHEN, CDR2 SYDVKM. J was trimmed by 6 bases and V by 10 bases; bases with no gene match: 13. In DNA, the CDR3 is TGTGCCATCCCTTTAAGGACAGGGGTTTCCGAGCAGTACTTC. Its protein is CAIPLRTGVSEQYF.

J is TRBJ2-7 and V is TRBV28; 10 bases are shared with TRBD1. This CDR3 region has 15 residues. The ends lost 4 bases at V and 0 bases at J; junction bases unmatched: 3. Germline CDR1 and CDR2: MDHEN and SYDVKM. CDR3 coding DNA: TGTGCCAGCAGTTGGGGACAGGGGCCCTCCTACGAGCAGTACTTC. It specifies CASSWGQGPSYEQYF. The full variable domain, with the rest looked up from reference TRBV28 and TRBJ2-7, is DVKVTQSSRYLVKRTGEKVFLECVQDMDHENMFWYRQDPGLGLRLIYFSYDVKMKEKGDIPEGYSVSREKKERFSLILESASTNQTSMYLCASSWGQGPSYEQYFGPGTRLTVT.

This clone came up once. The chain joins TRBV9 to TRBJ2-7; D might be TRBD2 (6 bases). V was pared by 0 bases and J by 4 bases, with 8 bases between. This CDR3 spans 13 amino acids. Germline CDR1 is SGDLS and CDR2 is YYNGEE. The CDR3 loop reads CASSVGGLYEQYF. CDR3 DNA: TGTGCCAGCAGCGTAGGGGGACTTTACGAGCAGTACTTC. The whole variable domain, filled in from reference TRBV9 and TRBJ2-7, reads DSGVTQTPKHLITATGQRVTLRCSPRSGDLSVYWYQQSLDQGLQFLIQYYNGEERAKGNILERFSAQQFPDLHSELNLSSLELGDSALYFCASSVGGLYEQYFGPGTRLTVT.

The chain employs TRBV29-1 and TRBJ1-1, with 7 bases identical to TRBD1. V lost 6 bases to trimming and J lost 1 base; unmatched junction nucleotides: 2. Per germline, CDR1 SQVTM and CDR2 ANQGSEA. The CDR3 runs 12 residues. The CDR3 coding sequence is TGCAGCGTGGGGACAGCGAACACTGAAGCTTTCTTT. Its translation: CSVGTANTEAFF.

The CDR3 bases are TGTGCCAGCAGCCCCCCCGACTTGAACACTGAAGCTTTCTTT. Translation gives CASSPPDLNTEAFF. The chain joins TRBV7-7 to TRBJ1-1; D is undetermined. Germline values: CDR1 SSHAT, CDR2 FNYEAQ (reference sequence). V lost 5 bases to trimming and J lost 0 bases, with 10 bases between them. The CDR3 consists of 14 residues.

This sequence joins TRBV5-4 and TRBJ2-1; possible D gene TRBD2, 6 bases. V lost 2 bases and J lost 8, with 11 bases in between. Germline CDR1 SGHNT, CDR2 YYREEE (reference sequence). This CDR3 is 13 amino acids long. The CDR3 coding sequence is TGTGCCAGCAGCTTAGGAGGGCCTTATGAGCAGTTCTTC. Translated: CASSLGGPYEQFF.

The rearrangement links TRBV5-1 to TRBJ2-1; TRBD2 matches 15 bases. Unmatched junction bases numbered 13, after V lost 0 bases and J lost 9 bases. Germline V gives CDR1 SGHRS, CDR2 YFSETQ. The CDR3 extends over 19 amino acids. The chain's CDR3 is CASSLGPGLAGGLGGEQFF. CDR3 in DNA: TGCGCCAGCAGCTTGGGACCGGGACTAGCGGGAGGTCTTGGGGGTGAGCAGTTCTTC.

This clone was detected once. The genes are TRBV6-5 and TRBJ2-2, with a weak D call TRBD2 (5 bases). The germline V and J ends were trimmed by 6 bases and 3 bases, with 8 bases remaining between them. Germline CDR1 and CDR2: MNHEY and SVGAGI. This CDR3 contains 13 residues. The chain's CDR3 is CASRRRYTGELFF. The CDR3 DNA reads TGTGCCAGCAGAAGGAGGTACACCGGGGAGCTGTTTTTT.

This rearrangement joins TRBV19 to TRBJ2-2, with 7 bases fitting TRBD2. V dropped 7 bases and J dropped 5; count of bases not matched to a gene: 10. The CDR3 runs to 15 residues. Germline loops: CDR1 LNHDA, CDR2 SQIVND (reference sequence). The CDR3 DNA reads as TGTGCCAGTACCCTTAGCGGGTGGGTGACCGGGGAGCTGTTTTTT. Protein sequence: CASTLSGWVTGELFF.